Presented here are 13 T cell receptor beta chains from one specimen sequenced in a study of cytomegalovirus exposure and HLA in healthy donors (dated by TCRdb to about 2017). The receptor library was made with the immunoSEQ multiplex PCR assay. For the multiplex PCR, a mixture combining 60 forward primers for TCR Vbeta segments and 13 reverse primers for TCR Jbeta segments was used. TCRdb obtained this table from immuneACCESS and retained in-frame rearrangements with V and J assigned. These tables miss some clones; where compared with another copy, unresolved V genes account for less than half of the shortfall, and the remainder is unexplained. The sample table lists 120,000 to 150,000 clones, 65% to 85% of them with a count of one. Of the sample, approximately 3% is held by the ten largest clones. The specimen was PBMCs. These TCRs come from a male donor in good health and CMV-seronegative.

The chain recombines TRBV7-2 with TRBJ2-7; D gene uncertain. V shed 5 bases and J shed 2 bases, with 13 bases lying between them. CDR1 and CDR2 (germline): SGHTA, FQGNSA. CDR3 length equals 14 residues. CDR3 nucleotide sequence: TGTGCCAGCAGCAGACGAGGCGGAGCCTACGAGCAGTACTTC. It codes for CASSRRGGAYEQYF. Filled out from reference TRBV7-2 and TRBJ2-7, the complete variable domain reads GAGVSQSPSNKVTEKGKDVELRCDPISGHTALYWYRQSLGQGLEFLIYFQGNSAPDKSGLPSDRFSAERTGGSVSTLTIQRTQQEDSAVYLCASSRRGGAYEQYFGPGTRLTVT.

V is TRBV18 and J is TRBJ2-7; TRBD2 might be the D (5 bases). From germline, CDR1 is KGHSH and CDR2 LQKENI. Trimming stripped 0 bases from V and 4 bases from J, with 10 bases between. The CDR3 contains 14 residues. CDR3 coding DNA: TGTGCCAGCTCACCACCCAACAGCGGTTACGAGCAGTACTTC. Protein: CASSPPNSGYEQYF.

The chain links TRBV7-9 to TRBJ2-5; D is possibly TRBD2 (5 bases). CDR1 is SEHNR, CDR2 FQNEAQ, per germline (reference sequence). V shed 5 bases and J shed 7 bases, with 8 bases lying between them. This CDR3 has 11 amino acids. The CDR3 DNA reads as TGTGCCAGCAGCAATCGGGGGACCCAGTACTTC. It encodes CASSNRGTQYF. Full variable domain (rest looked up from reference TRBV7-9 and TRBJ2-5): DTGVSQNPRHKITKRGQNVTFRCDPISEHNRLYWYRQTLGQGPEFLTYFQNEAQLEKSRLLSDRFSAERPKGSFSTLEIQRTEQGDSAMYLCASSNRGTQYFGPGTRLLVL.

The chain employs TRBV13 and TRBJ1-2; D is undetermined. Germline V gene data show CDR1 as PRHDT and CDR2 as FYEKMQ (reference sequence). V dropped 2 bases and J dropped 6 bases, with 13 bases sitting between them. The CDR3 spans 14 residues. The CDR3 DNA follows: TGTGCCAGCAGCTTACAACCGCGAACGGATGGCTACACCTTC. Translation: CASSLQPRTDGYTF.

DNA for the CDR3: TGTGCCAGCTCCCACCGGGGGGGCGTTCAGCCCCAGCATTTT. It is translated as CASSHRGGVQPQHF. The chain couples TRBV6-6 to TRBJ1-5; possible D gene TRBD1, 6 bases. V shed 8 bases and J shed 6 bases, with 17 bases lying between them. This CDR3 is built from 14 residues. Germline V gene lookup returns CDR1 MNHNY and CDR2 SVGAGI (reference sequence).

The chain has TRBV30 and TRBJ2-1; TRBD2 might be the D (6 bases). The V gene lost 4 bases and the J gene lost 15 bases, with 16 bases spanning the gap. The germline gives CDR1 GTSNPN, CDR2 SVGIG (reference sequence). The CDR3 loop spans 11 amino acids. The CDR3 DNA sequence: TGTGCCTGGAAGAGTGTAGTGGGGGGGTTCTTC. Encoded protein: CAWKSVVGGFF.

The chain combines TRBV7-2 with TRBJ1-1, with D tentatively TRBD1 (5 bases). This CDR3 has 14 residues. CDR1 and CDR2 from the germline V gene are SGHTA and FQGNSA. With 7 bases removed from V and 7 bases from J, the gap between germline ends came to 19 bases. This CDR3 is CASIPRGGSSEAFF. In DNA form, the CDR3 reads TGTGCCAGCATCCCCCGGGGGGGGAGTAGTGAAGCTTTCTTT.

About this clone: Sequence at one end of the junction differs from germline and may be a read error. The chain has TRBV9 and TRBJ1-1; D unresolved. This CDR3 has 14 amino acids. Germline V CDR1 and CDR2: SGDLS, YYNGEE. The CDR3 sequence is CASSVVSLGTEAFF. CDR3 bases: TGTGCCAGCAGCGTAGTAAGTTTGGGCACTGAAGCTTTCTTC.

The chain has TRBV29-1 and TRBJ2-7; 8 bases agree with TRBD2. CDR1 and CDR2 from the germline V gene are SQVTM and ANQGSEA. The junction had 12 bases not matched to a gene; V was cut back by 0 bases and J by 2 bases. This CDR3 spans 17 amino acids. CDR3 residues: CSVEDPLPGGEAYEQYF. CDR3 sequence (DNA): TGCAGCGTTGAAGATCCCCTCCCGGGAGGGGAAGCCTACGAGCAGTACTTC.

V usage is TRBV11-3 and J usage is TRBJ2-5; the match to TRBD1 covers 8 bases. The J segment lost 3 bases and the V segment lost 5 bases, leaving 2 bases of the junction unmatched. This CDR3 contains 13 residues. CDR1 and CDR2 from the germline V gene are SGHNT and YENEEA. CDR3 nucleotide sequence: TGTGCCAGCAGCCTGGACAGGGAAGAGACCCAGTACTTC. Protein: CASSLDREETQYF.

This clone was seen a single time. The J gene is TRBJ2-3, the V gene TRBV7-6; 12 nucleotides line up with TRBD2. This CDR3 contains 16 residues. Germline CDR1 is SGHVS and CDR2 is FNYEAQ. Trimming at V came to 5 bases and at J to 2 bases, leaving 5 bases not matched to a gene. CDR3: CASSPSSGGATDTQYF. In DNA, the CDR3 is TGTGCCAGCAGCCCTTCTAGCGGGGGGGCCACAGATACGCAGTATTTT.

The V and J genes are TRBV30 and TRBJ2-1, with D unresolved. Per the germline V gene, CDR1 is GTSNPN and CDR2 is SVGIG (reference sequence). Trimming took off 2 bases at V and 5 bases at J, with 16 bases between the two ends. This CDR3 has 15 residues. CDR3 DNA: TGTGCCTGGAGTCCGTCGGCCTCCCGGGACAATGAGCAGTTCTTC. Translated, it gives CAWSPSASRDNEQFF.

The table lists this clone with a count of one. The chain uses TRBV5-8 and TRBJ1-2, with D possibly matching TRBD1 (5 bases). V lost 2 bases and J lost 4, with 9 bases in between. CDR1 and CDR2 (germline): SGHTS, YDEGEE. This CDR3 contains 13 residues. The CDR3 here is CASSFETVYGYTF. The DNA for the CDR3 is TGTGCCAGCAGCTTTGAGACAGTCTATGGCTACACCTTC.